This T cell receptor (beta chain) derives from a study of cytomegalovirus exposure and HLA in healthy donors (dated by TCRdb to the late 2010s). About the investigation overall: An earlier analysis of approximately 590 of the donors reported approximately 290 Gb of sequence data and 100 million to 140 million unique TCR beta sequences from 190 million or so T cells. An early release that covered about 640 HLA-typed donors contained about 300 gigabases of sequencing data and tens of millions of unique TCR sequences. Of the approximately 400 genotyped donors, 81% were placed in the genetic ancestry cluster associated with self-reported Caucasian donors. The aim of the study was to test whether cataloging public T cell receptors could identify signatures of past pathogen exposure. The study profiled the T cell repertoires of under 850 subjects by immunosequencing and related them to cytomegalovirus serostatus. In addition to the first cohort of several hundred subjects, a separate validation cohort of over 90 different subjects was used. To predict cytomegalovirus infection status, the study brought together high-throughput TCR immunosequencing, statistical association of individual TCRs with disease status, and machine learning. A later analysis re-examined previously published TCR beta repertoires from 600 to 700 donors and added high-resolution HLA genotyping to investigate patterns of TCR occurrence. Rather than using new phenotypic data, the later analysis identified candidate immune exposures from TCR beta sequences and from how often those sequences occurred across donors. An earlier analysis of roughly 600 of the donors used high-throughput TCR beta sequencing to judge whether each TCR beta V gene segment behaved as functional or pseudogenic. Donor age, sex, ethnicity and CMV serostatus were compiled together with the repertoire data. In a later genetic analysis, genome-wide SNP genotypes for about three fifths of the roughly 670 donors were used, and that subset was treated as a discovery cohort. Every repertoire in the discovery cohort had been generated on one and the same sequencing platform. HLA typing covered class I and class II loci at four-digit resolution. Typing coverage varied by locus: roughly 629-640 donors for A, B, C, DRB1 and DQB1; roughly 510 for DQA1; more than 600 for DPA1; approximately 470 for DPB1. Several DR-DQ haplotypes were handled as single units for association and clustering, since linkage in the cohort was strong. On average, 235,054 unique TCR beta nucleotide sequences were sequenced per donor among several hundred genotyped donors of the cohort, with roughly 18% of those sequences being non-productive. Broad study findings and their caveats: Because HLA typing was missing for some donors at each locus, association tests included only the typed subset. In a later analysis, HLA-associated TCR beta chains were found to be more clonally expanded and to have lower generation probabilities than equally common non-associated chains. Because counts were too low, seventeen rarely observed V segments, including chromosome 9 orphons, were excluded from the earlier analysis of 587 of the donors. According to the authors, the approach could potentially be generalized to other disease states and immunological phenotypes. Some IMGT-functional V segments, including TRBV6-2 and TRBV6-3, could not be distinguished by the 87-base-pair reads and were therefore excluded. Linkage disequilibrium might explain the correlated functional status among segregating V segments, but an unknown experimental factor could not be ruled out. The classifier was reported to diagnose cytomegalovirus status with high specificity and sensitivity in both the original and validation cohorts. Most TCR sequences were observed very rarely across donors, whereas some public TCRs were present in many individuals. A later genetic analysis associated a missense DCLRE1C variant with V-gene and J-gene trimming of TCR beta chains, and an independent cohort replicated the association. This cohort had only TCR beta chains sequenced, and the lack of alpha or paired-chain data limited which features could be detected. In a later genetic analysis, fewer N-insertions in productive TCRs were reported among donors in an Asian-associated ancestry cluster than the approximately 670-donor mean. A further reported finding was that TCR beta sequences accurately predicted the HLA-A and HLA-B alleles for most subjects in the first cohort. In a later analysis, several top co-occurrence clusters were reported to appear linked to parvovirus B19, influenza, CMV and Epstein-Barr virus. In vitro tests confirmed that a few of the cytomegalovirus-associated TCR beta chains recognize cytomegalovirus antigens. The only immune exposure information available for the cohort was CMV serostatus. In a later analysis, the rate of TCR association differed among HLA loci, with DRB1 alleles having the most associated TCRs and HLA-C alleles having the fewest. Most CMV-associated TCR beta chains appeared to be HLA-restricted in a later analysis, and the HLA associations seemed to be driven largely by CMV exposure. Sequencing depth was assumed to be roughly uniform across donors in the presence/absence analyses, though that assumption may not hold. Assigning TCR associations to individual alleles was difficult when HLA alleles, especially DR and DQ, strongly co-occurred. In an earlier analysis of 587 of the donors, most TCR beta V segments appeared in productive rearrangements about 87% or about 30% of the time, broadly matching IMGT annotations. A group of highly shared sequence variants was considered likely to be a technical artifact of the sequencing pipeline. A later analysis associated about 17,000 TCR beta sequences with specific HLA alleles at a false discovery rate of 0.05. The study listed 170 or so TCR beta chains as associated with cytomegalovirus.

Its CDR3 holds 12 amino acids, cysteine through phenylalanine. Only the CDR3 portion is preserved as DNA: 36 bases, with reading frame beginning at the first base. The junction shows trimming of 4 bases on V and 9 bases on J, plus 10 bases between the germline ends. Looking up the germline V gene yields CDR1 MGHRA and CDR2 YSYEKL. Libraries were made using the immunoSEQ multiplex PCR assay. A mixture of 60 forward primers for TCR Vbeta segments and 13 reverse primers for TCR Jbeta segments was used in the multiplex PCR. The CDR3 region of rearranged TCR beta genes was amplified from genomic DNA by a multiplex PCR assay. On the Illumina HiSeq System, the amplified TCR beta libraries were sequenced as 87-base-pair reads. Concerning the study's data processing: In a later analysis, tens of millions of unique TCR beta chains were counted across the 650 to 700 repertoires, and roughly 11 million of these chains were shared by at least two donors. Raw reads were error-corrected and collapsed into unique sequences with a nearest-neighbor algorithm that merged closely related sequences to remove PCR and sequencing errors. CDR3 sequences were aligned to IMGT reference sequences to assign V, D and J gene segments. Each retained sequence needed at least a six-nucleotide match to both a V gene segment and a J gene segment. A rearrangement was called productive if the CDR3 had no stop codons and remained in frame with V and J, and every other rearrangement was called non-productive. CDR3 was defined according to IMGT convention as the region running from the second conserved V-encoded cysteine to the conserved J-encoded phenylalanine. In an earlier analysis of around 540 of the donors, sequences lacking an unambiguous match to a single V gene segment were excluded. An earlier analysis of approximately 590 of the donors classified V segments as functional when productive rearrangements were above 56.7% and as segregating when the standard deviation between donors was above 5%. A statistical classification framework was built for diagnosing cytomegalovirus status from the catalog of TCR beta chain sequences. A later analysis assigned V and J genes by comparing TCR nucleotide sequences with IMGT/GENE-DB human TR gene sequences. The TCRdist pipeline was used in a later analysis to assign CDR3 sequences and most-parsimonious VDJ recombination scenarios. In a later analysis, every TCR beta chain was defined by the combination of its CDR3 amino acid sequence and its V-gene family, and reads without a unique V-gene family were dropped. As a way to deal with suspected cross-contamination and a sequencing artifact, a later analysis dropped more than 500 nucleotide sequences that were highly shared and had low generation probability. A later analysis calculated a clonal expansion index for each public chain from normalized within-repertoire ranks of inferred template counts. In a later analysis, generation probabilities were computed using a VDJ recombination model fitted to out-of-frame rearrangements, and the results were checked against IGoR. In a later analysis, TCR-TCR, TCR-HLA and TCR-CMV co-occurrence was scored with hypergeometric tests, and a repertoire-size bias correction was applied to TCR pairs. To estimate false discovery rates, a later analysis permuted the HLA or CMV assignments 20 times. A later analysis grouped co-occurring TCRs with DBSCAN, adding TCRdist sequence similarity when clustering within HLA-allele-positive subsets. Repertoires with fewer than 30,000 or more than 120,000 public chains were left out of co-occurrence clustering, as were about 5 repertoires with anomalous nucleotide sharing. Held by TCRdb, this immuneACCESS table contains in-frame sequences only and omits some clones. Under half of the omission traces to an unresolved V gene where checked; the cause of the rest is unknown. The DNA was the basis for D and trimming; V, J and clone size are from that table. The sample profile shows 120,000 or so clones; under 12% of them were found once. Of the sample, approximately 4.4% falls within the top ten clones.

The cohort consisted of 666 healthy bone marrow donors. All cohort members were sampled while nominally healthy, although unrecorded immune exposures were likely present. The donor was CMV seropositive and belonged to the group of 270 or so seropositive cohort members. A peripheral blood sample was provided by each donor, and peripheral blood mononuclear cells were used for TCR beta sequencing. Genomic DNA was extracted from the blood cell samples with the Qiagen DNeasy Blood Extraction Kit. Notes on this clone: The target of this receptor is not known. No base-level quality is on record; no much larger clone is a single base apart.

Sequenced: PBMCs. The sequence links TRBV4-1 to TRBJ2-1, with TRBD2 tentatively as D gene (5 bases match). The clonotype was recovered from a woman under 30 in good health and CMV-seropositive. The DNA is as follows: TGCGCCAGCAGCCTTACGGGGAGTGAGCAGTTCTTC. It codes for CASSLTGSEQFF.